The entry below describes one T cell receptor (beta chain). This record belongs to a study of response to subunit inactivated influenza vaccine. This CDR3 region has 16 residues. V lost 6 bases to trimming and J lost 0 bases, with 15 bases between them. Germline assignment: CDR1 MDHEN and CDR2 SYDVKM. MiXCR was run by TCRdb on the RT-PCR reads, yielding one entry per CDR3 protein. The table lists about 650,000 distinct CDR3 sequences, 15% to 18% of them singletons. The genes are TRBV28 and TRBJ2-4, with D tentatively TRBD1 or TRBD2 (5 bases each). The TCR sequence derives from a man in his fifties or sixties who received an inactivated influenza vaccine. The sample here was PBMCs from blood, taken approximately 12 days after vaccination. This CDR3 is CASSLTGLLAKNIQYF. CDR3 nucleotide sequence: TGTGCCAGCAGCCTAACGGGGCTCCTAGCCAAAAACATTCAGTACTTC.